Shown below are 25 T cell receptor beta chains from a single sample sequenced in a study of T-cell memory formation after mild COVID-19. Each CDR3 protein gets one entry after TCRdb re-called the 5' RACE reads with MiXCR. The sample has about 340,000 distinct CDR3 sequences, around 20% seen once; the top ten hold roughly a fifth. Sequencing was done on a sample of PBMCs or a T cell subset sorted from them (not recorded which). The receptors come from a young man who had mild COVID-19 (a few samples of this study predate the infection). Cell type and time point are not known.

This clonotype appeared a few times. The V call is TRBV21-1, the J call TRBJ2-7; the DNA was not compared with TRBD1, the D call given in the table. TRBV21-1 corresponds to a pseudogene. The CDR3 loop spans 17 amino acids. The CDR3 here is CASSPNERTEVSYEQYV. CDR3 nucleotides: TGTGCCAGCAGCCCTAATGAGAGGACAGAAGTCTCCTACGAGCAGTACGTC.

V is TRBV7-7 and J is TRBJ2-2; tentatively, D is TRBD1 (6 bases). Trimming removed 0 bases at V and 6 bases at J, with 11 bases between. The CDR3 extends over 15 amino acids. Germline V CDR1 and CDR2: SSHAT, FNYEAQ (reference sequence). This chain's CDR3 is CASSLALWGPGELFF. The CDR3 DNA reads TGTGCCAGCAGCTTAGCGCTCTGGGGGCCCGGGGAGCTGTTTTTT.

The chain is built from TRBV7-2 and TRBJ1-1; possible D gene TRBD1, 6 bases. Per the germline V gene, CDR1 is SGHTA and CDR2 is FQGNSA. V was pared by 6 bases and J by 4 bases, with 18 bases between. The CDR3 contains 15 residues. The chain's CDR3 is CASRPQTGNPTEAFF. For the CDR3, the DNA is TGTGCCAGCAGACCTCAAACAGGGAATCCCACTGAAGCTTTCTTT.

The rearrangement uses TRBV5-1 and TRBJ2-4, with D tentatively TRBD2 (5 bases). The V gene lost 3 bases and the J gene lost 9 bases, with 13 bases spanning the gap. Germline V gives CDR1 SGHRS, CDR2 YFSETQ. This CDR3 spans 13 amino acids. The CDR3 DNA is TGCGCCAGCAGCTCCCCGGGATCAATCATTCAGTACTTC. Its translation is CASSSPGSIIQYF.

The rearrangement uses TRBV4-3 and TRBJ1-1; maybe TRBD1 (5 bases). Germline assignment: CDR1 LGHNA and CDR2 YSLEER. CDR3 length: 13 residues. V was cut by 3 bases and J by 7 bases, with 12 bases left in between. The CDR3 nucleotides read TGCGCCAGCAGCCACGACCGGGACCTTGAAGCTTTCTTT. Translating it yields CASSHDRDLEAFF.

This clonotype turned up a few times. V gene TRBV5-1 combines with J gene TRBJ2-1; weak D call: TRBD2 (6 bases). The CDR3 runs to 18 residues. V was shortened by 1 base and J by 2 bases, with 19 bases between the two germline ends. The V gene's germline CDR1 is SGHRS and CDR2 YFSETQ. The CDR3 loop reads CASSLWTTPSWAYNEQFF. The CDR3 nucleotides read TGCGCCAGCAGCTTGTGGACTACCCCTAGTTGGGCCTACAATGAGCAGTTCTTC.

The V gene is TRBV20-1, the J gene TRBJ1-2; 9 nucleotides match TRBD1. This CDR3 comprises 13 residues. From germline, CDR1 is DFQATT and CDR2 SNEGSKA (reference sequence). After removal of 5 bases from V and 4 bases from J, the junction contained 5 bases not matched to a gene. DNA for the CDR3: TGCAGTGCTCCACAGGGGGCCAGCTATGGCTACACCTTC. It codes for CSAPQGASYGYTF.

A remark on this clonotype: Relative to the germline gene, one junction end is altered; a read error may explain this. This rearrangement joins TRBV6-5 to TRBJ2-1; D call uncertain. The CDR3 totals 13 residues. CDR1 is MNHEY, CDR2 SVGAGI, per germline. Here the CDR3 DNA reads TGTGCCAGCAGTTACTGGGCAGGCAATGAACAGTTCTTC. Its protein is CASSYWAGNEQFF.

The V and J genes are TRBV5-5 and TRBJ2-1; D call uncertain. CDR3 length equals 15 residues. Germline loops: CDR1 SGHKS, CDR2 YYEKEE (reference sequence). V was trimmed by 4 bases and J by 0 bases, leaving 11 bases between them. The CDR3 sequence is CASSPGWSSYNEQFF. The CDR3 nucleotides read TGTGCCAGCAGCCCAGGATGGAGCTCCTACAATGAGCAGTTCTTC.

This clonotype was counted between two and nine times. The chain joins TRBV3-1 to TRBJ1-1; D uncertain. The CDR3 is 14 residues long. Germline CDR1 reads LGHDT; CDR2 reads YNNKEL (reference sequence). V was cut by 2 bases and J by 5 bases, with 12 bases left in between. CDR3 bases: TGTGCCAGCAGCCAACTCAAAGGGAGGACTGAAGCTTTCTTT. Translation: CASSQLKGRTEAFF.

This clonotype was observed a few times. The genes are TRBV4-2 and TRBJ2-7, with TRBD1 matching 8 bases. Trimming took 0 bases from V and 0 from J; bases not matched to a gene: 4. The CDR3 extends over 16 amino acids. Germline-derived CDR1 and CDR2 are LGHNA and YNFKEQ. The CDR3 loop is CASSQETGGVSYEQYF. CDR3 sequence (DNA): TGTGCCAGCAGCCAAGAAACAGGGGGAGTCTCCTACGAGCAGTACTTC.

As to this clonotype: At one of its ends the junction is not consistent with the germline gene, which may arise from a read error. This sequence joins TRBV12-3 or TRBV12-4 and TRBJ1-2, with D tentatively TRBD1 (5 bases). This CDR3 has 13 residues. The CDR3: CASRLGGAYGYTF. Written as DNA, the CDR3 is TGTGCCAGCCGTTTAGGAGGGGCATATGGCTACACCTTC.

There are a few counts of this clonotype. This rearrangement joins TRBV6-5 to TRBJ2-7; 10 bases agree with TRBD1. The CDR3 extends over 15 amino acids. Trimming took 5 bases from V and 1 from J; bases not matched to a gene: 5. Germline V gene lookup returns CDR1 MNHEY and CDR2 SVGAGI. The CDR3 sequence: CASSRRGQGSYEQYF. The CDR3 nucleotides are TGTGCCAGCAGTCGGAGGGGACAGGGGTCCTACGAGCAGTACTTC.

V gene TRBV18 combines with J gene TRBJ1-1; TRBD1 matches at 9 bases. The length of the CDR3 is 16 residues. Germline trimming cut 1 base from V and 2 bases from J; bases unmatched to any gene: 5. Looked up from germline, CDR1 is KGHSH and CDR2 is LQKENI. This CDR3 reads CASSPLRDRVNTEAFF. CDR3 sequence (DNA): TGTGCCAGCTCACCACTCCGGGACAGGGTTAACACTGAAGCTTTCTTT.

This clonotype has a handful of counts. This sequence joins TRBV7-9 and TRBJ2-1; TRBD1 agrees at 7 bases. V gave up 5 bases and J gave up 7 bases; unmatched junction bases: 5. Germline lookup yields CDR1 SEHNR and CDR2 FQNEAQ (reference sequence). The CDR3 spans 13 residues. The CDR3 sequence: CASSPGTENEQFF. The CDR3 bases are TGTGCCAGCAGCCCAGGGACAGAGAATGAGCAGTTCTTC.

This clonotype turned up a few times. The V gene is TRBV6-5, the J gene TRBJ1-1; no clear D. Per germline, CDR1 MNHEY and CDR2 SVGAGI. V was clipped by 2 bases and J by 1 base, with 11 bases between them. The CDR3 sequence is 15 residues long. This CDR3 is CASSYDGEKNTEAFF. The CDR3 nucleotides read TGTGCCAGCAGTTACGACGGGGAGAAGAACACTGAAGCTTTCTTT.

The chain employs TRBV24-1 and TRBJ2-1, with 9 bases lining up with TRBD2. V dropped 4 bases and J dropped 7; count of bases not matched to a gene: 7. CDR3 size: 15 residues. Per the germline V gene, CDR1 is KGHDR and CDR2 is SFDVKD. CDR3 DNA sequence: TGTGCCACCAGTGAATATAGCGGGGGCTGGAATGAGCAGTTCTTC. It specifies CATSEYSGGWNEQFF.

This clonotype was counted between two and nine times. The CDR3 is CASSLVEPHPNYGYTF. As DNA, the CDR3 is TGTGCCAGCAGCTTGGTAGAGCCCCACCCTAACTATGGCTACACCTTC. This chain connects TRBV5-8 to TRBJ1-2; D remains unclear. Looked up from germline, CDR1 is SGHTS and CDR2 is YDEGEE. Trimming took off 0 bases at V and 0 bases at J, with 12 bases between the two ends. The CDR3 contains 16 residues.

This clonotype was seen once. The chain has TRBV5-4 and TRBJ1-2, with D possibly TRBD1 on 5 matching bases. CDR1 is SGHNT, CDR2 YYREEE, per germline (reference sequence). The CDR3 extends over 13 amino acids. Trimming removed 4 bases from V and 8 bases from J, with 15 bases in between. The CDR3 DNA reads TGTGCCAGCAGCGGGCCCAGGGTATACGGCTACACCTTC. The encoded protein is CASSGPRVYGYTF.

V is TRBV13 and J is TRBJ2-7, with D unresolved. This CDR3 region has 11 residues. Trimming took 1 base from V and 7 from J, leaving 5 bases between them. From germline, CDR1 is PRHDT and CDR2 FYEKMQ (reference sequence). CDR3 loop: CASSLEDEQYF. The CDR3 nucleotides are TGTGCCAGCAGCTTAGAAGATGAGCAGTACTTC.

Only a few counts were recorded for this clonotype. DNA for the CDR3: TGCAGTGCTAGTCCTCCGGGTAGATCGGTCGAGCAGTTCTTC. This gives the protein CSASPPGRSVEQFF. The V and J genes are TRBV20-1 and TRBJ2-1; no clear D. In germline, CDR1 is DFQATT, CDR2 SNEGSKA (reference sequence). The CDR3 extends over 14 amino acids. V was shortened by 3 bases and J by 10 bases, with 19 bases between the two germline ends.

This clonotype appeared many times. V gene TRBV4-2 combines with J gene TRBJ2-3; D is ambiguous. This CDR3 is 12 amino acids long. CDR1 and CDR2 from the germline V gene are LGHNA and YNFKEQ. The germline V and J ends were trimmed by 4 bases and 4 bases, with 6 bases remaining between them. The CDR3 bases are TGTGCCAGCAGCCGAGCCGCAGATACGCAGTATTTT. This encodes CASSRAADTQYF.

The genes are TRBV20-1 and TRBJ1-2, with no clear D. The CDR3 covers 12 residues. Germline V lookup: CDR1 DFQATT, CDR2 SNEGSKA (reference sequence). The V gene lost 1 base and the J gene lost 8 bases, with 11 bases spanning the gap. CDR3 sequence (DNA): TGCAGTGCTAGAGTGTCTGGTGGCGGCTACACCTTC. Its translation: CSARVSGGGYTF.

This clonotype was counted between two and nine times. V is TRBV2 and J is TRBJ2-2; TRBD1 agrees at 10 bases. The ends lost 9 bases at V and 4 bases at J; junction bases unmatched: 2. CDR1 and CDR2 from the germline V gene are SNHLY and FYNNEI. The CDR3 runs to 13 residues. The CDR3: CASRTGGTGELFF. CDR3 nucleotide sequence: TGTGCCAGTCGGACAGGGGGCACCGGGGAGCTGTTTTTT.

This chain uses TRBV5-6 with TRBJ2-7; unclear D gene. The CDR3 extends over 14 amino acids. Germline V CDR1 and CDR2: SGHDT, YYEEEE. Trimming pared 0 bases from V and 6 bases from J, leaving 13 bases between. The CDR3 is CASSLGGHDLEQYV. Here the CDR3 DNA reads TGTGCCAGCAGCTTGGGGGGTCATGATCTCGAGCAGTACGTC.